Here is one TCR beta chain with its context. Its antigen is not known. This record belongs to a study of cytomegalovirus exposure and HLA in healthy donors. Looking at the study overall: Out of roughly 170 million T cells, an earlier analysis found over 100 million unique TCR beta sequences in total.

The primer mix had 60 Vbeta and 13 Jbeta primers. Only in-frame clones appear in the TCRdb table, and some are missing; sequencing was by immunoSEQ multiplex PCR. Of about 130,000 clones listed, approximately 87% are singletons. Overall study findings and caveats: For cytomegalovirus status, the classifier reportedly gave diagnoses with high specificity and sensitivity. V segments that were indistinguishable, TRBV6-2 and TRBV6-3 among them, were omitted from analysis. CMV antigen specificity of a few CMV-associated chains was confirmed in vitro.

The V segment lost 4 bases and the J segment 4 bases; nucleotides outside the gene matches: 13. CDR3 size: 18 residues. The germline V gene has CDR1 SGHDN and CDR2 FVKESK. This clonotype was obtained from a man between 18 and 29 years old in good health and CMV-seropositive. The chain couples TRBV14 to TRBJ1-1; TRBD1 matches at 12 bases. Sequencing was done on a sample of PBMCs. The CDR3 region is CASSPRVGQGAWGTEAFF. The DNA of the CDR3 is TGTGCCAGCAGCCCCCGAGTGGGACAGGGGGCTTGGGGCACTGAAGCTTTCTTT.